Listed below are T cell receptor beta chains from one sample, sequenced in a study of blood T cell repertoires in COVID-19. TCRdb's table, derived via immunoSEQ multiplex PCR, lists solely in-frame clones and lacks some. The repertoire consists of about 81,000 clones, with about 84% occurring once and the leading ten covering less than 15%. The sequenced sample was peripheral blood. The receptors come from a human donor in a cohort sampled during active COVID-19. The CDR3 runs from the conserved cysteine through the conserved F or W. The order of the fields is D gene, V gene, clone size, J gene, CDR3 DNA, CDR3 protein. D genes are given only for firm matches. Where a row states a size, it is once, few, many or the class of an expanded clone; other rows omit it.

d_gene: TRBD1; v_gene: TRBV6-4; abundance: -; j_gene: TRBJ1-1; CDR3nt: TGTGCCAGCAGTGGGACAGGGCGGACTGAAGCTTTCTTT; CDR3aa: CASSGTGRTEAFF
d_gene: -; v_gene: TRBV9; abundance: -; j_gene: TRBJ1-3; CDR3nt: TGTGCCAGCAGCGTAACTCCTCAAGGGGGGGACGGAAACACCATATATTTT; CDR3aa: CASSVTPQGGDGNTIYF
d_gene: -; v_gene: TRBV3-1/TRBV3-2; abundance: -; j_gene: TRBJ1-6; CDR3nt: TGTGCCAGCAGCCCACCGGGGTCTTATAATTCACCCCTCCACTTT; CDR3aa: CASSPPGSYNSPLHF
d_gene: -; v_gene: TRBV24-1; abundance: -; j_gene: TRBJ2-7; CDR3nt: TGTGCCACCAGCCCCGGGGGTCCCACCTACGAGCAGTACTTC; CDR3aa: CATSPGGPTYEQYF
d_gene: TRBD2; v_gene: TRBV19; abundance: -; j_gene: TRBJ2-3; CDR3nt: TGTGCCAGTAGTAGCCGAGTAGCGGGGGGGTTAGATACGCAGTATTTT; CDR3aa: CASSSRVAGGLDTQYF
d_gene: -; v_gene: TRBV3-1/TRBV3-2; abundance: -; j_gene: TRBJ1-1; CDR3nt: TGTGCCAGCAGCCATGACAGTAACACTGAAGCTTTCTTT; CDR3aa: CASSHDSNTEAFF
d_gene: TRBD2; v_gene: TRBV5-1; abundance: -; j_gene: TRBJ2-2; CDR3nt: TGCGCCAGCAGCTTGGTAGCGGGGGGGCCTGGCGCTGGGGAGCTGTTTTTT; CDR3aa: CASSLVAGGPGAGELFF
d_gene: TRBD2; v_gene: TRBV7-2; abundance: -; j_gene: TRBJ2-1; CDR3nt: TGTGCCAGCAGGTTTGCCGGGACTAGCGGGGGGGACCAGTTCTTC; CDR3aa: CASRFAGTSGGDQFF
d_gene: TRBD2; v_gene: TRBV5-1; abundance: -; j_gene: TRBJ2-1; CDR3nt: TGCGCCAGCAGCACACTAGCGAGCAATGAGCAGTTCTTC; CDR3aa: CASSTLASNEQFF
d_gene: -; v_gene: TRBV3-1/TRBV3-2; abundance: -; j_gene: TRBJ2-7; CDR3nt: TGTGCCAGCAGCCCGGGACATTTCTACGAGCAGTACTTC; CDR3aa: CASSPGHFYEQYF
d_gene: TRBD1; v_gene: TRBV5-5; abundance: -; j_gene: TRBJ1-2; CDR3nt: TGTGCCAGCAGCAACGGGGACAGGGACTATGGCTACACCTTC; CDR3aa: CASSNGDRDYGYTF
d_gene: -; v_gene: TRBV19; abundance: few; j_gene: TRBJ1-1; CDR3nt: TGTGCCAGTAGTCCACAGGGCGCCAACACTGAAGCTTTCTTT; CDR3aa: CASSPQGANTEAFF
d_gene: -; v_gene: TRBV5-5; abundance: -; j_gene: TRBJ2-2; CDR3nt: TGTGCCAGCAGCTCATCTACAGGATACACCGGGGAGCTGTTTTTT; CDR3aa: CASSSSTGYTGELFF